The entry below gives a single T cell receptor (beta chain) sequence along with its context. There is no known antigen for this receptor. This may be a read error: a much more frequent sequence differs by one nucleotide. The data are from a study of molecular identifiers for immune sequencing clone quantification (dated by TCRdb to between 2017 and 2018). Background on the whole study: In a replicate experiment, RNA from roughly 21,000 or 96,000 naive CD8 T cells was split into five aliquots, four of which were sequenced. The study was a methods study using CD8 T cells to benchmark molecular-identifier clustering-based TCR repertoire sequencing (MIDCIRS) and TCR RNA copy counting. Study-wide conclusions, independent of this receptor: A single cell's worth of spiked-in Jurkat TCR RNA was reported detectable even among approximately 930,000 naive CD8 T cells. When barcode sub-clustering was left out, chimeric consensus sequences inflated TCR diversity, with chimeras reaching as high as 47%. In CMV-specific effector cells, clones with more than 20 RNA copies contained over 98% of molecules, whereas in naive cells such clones contained under 1% of molecules. Naive libraries contained spiked-in Jurkat TCR RNA (approximately ten copies' worth), which is not part of the donor repertoire. Modeling estimated 2.5 to 3.5 recovered TCR RNA copies per cell, compared with approximately 10 by digital PCR, which implies 25% to 30% capture efficiency. Identical TCR molecules sharing a barcode could cause highly expanded clone sizes to be underestimated.

Libraries of naive CD8 T cells were built from about 19,000 to 1,100,000 sorted cells, with 10%, 30% or 50% of the purified RNA used. Naive CD8 T cells were FACS-sorted as CD8+CD4-CCR7+CD45RA+ on a BD FACSAria II into RLT Plus buffer. More than 8 TCR copies' worth of Jurkat RNA were spiked into about 20,000-1,100,000 naive CD8 T cell samples to test detection sensitivity. CD8 T cells were enriched using RosetteSep CD8+ T Cell Enrichment Cocktail and Ficoll-Paque, and the enriched cells then underwent ACK red cell lysis. The library was built by means of PCR. Data came from an Illumina HiSeq 4000. Bulk TCR libraries were generated as previously described, with the TCR primers listed in Table S5 used. The Qiagen AllPrep DNA/RNA kit was used to purify total RNA. Reads from multiple sequencing runs of the same library were pooled before analysis. Per the authors' processing: Reads were retained only if their TCR constant sequence matched exactly, and those retained reads were trimmed to 150 nt and grouped according to their 12-nt molecular barcodes. Reads within each barcode group were sub-clustered using a 15% Levenshtein threshold, and quality-weighted consensus sequences were constructed for each RNA molecule. Non-functional sequences were discarded, and so were lower-count sequences lying one edit away from another sequence. On the basis of fitting two negative binomial distributions, barcode sub-clusters with fewer than 20% of the maximum read count were discarded. Using fastp trimming at Q25 and MiXCR clonotype assembly, TCRdb reanalyzed the public sequencing data and kept in-frame beta chains. CDR3 protein sequences are deduplicated, and each keeps its most common genes and DNA. TCRdb's processing, not the authors' own work, is the source of the V and J calls. The sample table records approximately 550,000 distinct CDR3 sequences; over 20% of these occur just once. Under 0.85% of the sample is held by the ten biggest clonotypes.

Sequenced sample: naive CD8+ T cells from blood, with Jurkat cell RNA spiked in. The cell subset or site tag for this specimen amounts to: FACS-sorted CD8+CD4-CCR7+CD45RA+ naive T cells. This clonotype was obtained from a human donor in good health. Some libraries in this study had Jurkat cell RNA spiked in.

The DNA sequence is given as TGCAGTGCTAGAAGGGACAGCGCCTACGAGCAGTACTTC. It codes for CSARRDSAYEQYF. Recombination linked TRBV20-1 to TRBJ2-7, and 7 junctional nucleotides match TRBD1. The CDR3 goes from the cysteine to the phenylalanine over 13 residues. The entry retains the CDR3 DNA only, 39 bases that are in frame from base 1. The germline V end is reduced by 2 bases and the J end by 2 bases; junction bases left unmatched: 3. Taken from the germline V gene (reference sequence), the CDR1 and CDR2 loops are DFQATT and SNEGSKA.